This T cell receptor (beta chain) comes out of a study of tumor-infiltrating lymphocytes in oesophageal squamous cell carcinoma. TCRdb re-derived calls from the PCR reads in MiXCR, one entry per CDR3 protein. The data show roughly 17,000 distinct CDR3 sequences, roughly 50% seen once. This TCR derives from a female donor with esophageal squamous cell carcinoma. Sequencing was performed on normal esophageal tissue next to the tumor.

DNA for the CDR3: TGTGCCAGCAGTCGGTATACAGGGGTCGGCTACGAGCAGTACTTC. This codes for CASSRYTGVGYEQYF. The J gene is TRBJ1-2, the V gene TRBV6-1; TRBD1 agrees at 7 bases. The J call is doubtful: the DNA matches TRBJ2-7 better. The CDR3 loop spans 15 amino acids. Germline V lookup: CDR1 MNHNS, CDR2 SASEGT.